These T cell receptor beta chains were read from a single sample in a study of OX40 agonist ivuxolimab in advanced cancers. Produced via immunoSEQ multiplex PCR; TCRdb's table is partial and in-frame only. The table includes 40,000 to 50,000 clones, about 88% detected once. The sequenced sample was CD4+ or CD8+ T cells sorted from blood, obtained in a trial of the OX40 agonist ivuxolimab. These receptors were taken from an adult with an advanced solid tumor such as melanoma, head and neck, liver or kidney cancer. CDR3s include the opening cysteine and the closing phenylalanine or tryptophan. A D gene is named only where the DNA matches it firmly. Size values are once, few and many counts, or a class for expanded clones, and some rows have none.

>few|TRBV6-4|TRBJ2-1|TRBD2
CASSARLAGFNEQFF
TGTGCCAGCAGTGCCCGACTAGCGGGTTTCAATGAGCAGTTCTTC
>-|TRBV28|TRBJ1-6|-
CASSLGQYNSPLHF
TGTGCCAGCAGTTTAGGACAATATAATTCACCCCTCCACTTT
>-|TRBV9|TRBJ2-5|-
CASSPRPAGAQETQYF
TGTGCCAGCAGCCCCAGACCAGCGGGTGCTCAAGAGACCCAGTACTTC
>-|TRBV4-3|TRBJ2-1|TRBD2
CASSQIRTSGDNEQFF
TGCGCCAGCAGCCAGATCAGGACTAGCGGGGACAATGAGCAGTTCTTC
>-|TRBV15|TRBJ2-7|TRBD2
CATSPGRSSGESLEQYF
TGTGCCACCAGCCCTGGTCGATCTAGCGGGGAAAGTTTGGAGCAGTACTTC
>-|TRBV7-9|TRBJ1-1|-
CASSLVSLTHTEAFF
TGTGCCAGCAGCTTAGTTTCTTTGACGCACACTGAAGCTTTCTTT
>-|TRBV15|TRBJ2-1|TRBD2
CASSQAGGKNEQFF
TGTGCCTCCTCACAAGCGGGAGGGAAGAATGAGCAGTTCTTC
>-|TRBV19|TRBJ2-1|-
CASSISGTVYNEQFF
TGTGCCAGTAGTATCTCCGGGACCGTTTACAATGAGCAGTTCTTC
>-|TRBV5-5|TRBJ2-1|-
CASRVQQAGQNEQFF
TGTGCCAGCAGGGTACAACAGGCAGGGCAGAATGAGCAGTTCTTC
>-|TRBV7-2|TRBJ2-7|-
CASSLAAETGRNEQYF
TGTGCCAGCAGCTTAGCGGCGGAGACAGGGAGGAACGAGCAGTACTTC
>-|TRBV13|TRBJ1-2|-
CASSLAFGRGNYGYTF
TGTGCCAGCAGCTTAGCCTTCGGACGGGGTAACTATGGCTACACCTTC
>-|TRBV2|TRBJ2-1|-
CASSEAKGFEQFF
TGTGCCAGCAGTGAAGCGAAAGGGTTTGAGCAGTTCTTC